This T cell receptor (beta chain) was documented in a study of blood T cells in healthy people across ages. Comment on this clonotype: Its specificity is unknown.

It was with a sample-barcoded 5' primer and a J-beta primer mix that a second PCR of about 7 to 12 cycles was run. TCRdb reprocessed the 5' RACE reads with MiXCR, giving one entry per CDR3 protein. The profile shows about 1.8 million distinct CDR3 sequences, around half of them singletons. Broader study findings: PBMCs were not sorted, which prevented a conclusive comparison of naive versus antigen-experienced cells.

Germline lookup yields CDR1 WSHSY and CDR2 SAAADI. V lost 3 bases and J lost 2, with 10 bases in between. This CDR3 has 14 amino acids. Sequenced material: blood. The chain carries TRBV10-2 and TRBJ1-2; a possible D gene is TRBD1 (5 bases). This TCR was recovered from a middle-aged woman in good health. CDR3 residues: CASSDRSGNYGYTF. In nucleotides, the CDR3 is TGCGCCAGCAGTGATCGGTCAGGGAACTATGGCTACACCTTC.